This TCR beta chain is drawn from a study of chemoradiotherapy in HPV16-positive cancers. Study-wide context: Candidate HPV-specific clones and shared TCR motifs came from a couple of HPV16-positive patients.

Notes on this clone: No antigen is known for it.

Germline loops: CDR1 LGHNA, CDR2 YNFKEQ. The V gene end was trimmed by 4 bases and the J gene end by 1 base; junction bases not matched to a gene: 6. The length of the CDR3 is 16 residues. Whole-study findings and limits: Only two HPV16-positive patients supplied the functional HPV-specificity definition. During treatment, candidate HPV-specific clones and E7-related motifs expanded in tumor.

Repertoires were generated with immunoSEQ multiplex PCR, while TCRdb's copy carries only in-frame clones and drops some. The data hold around 68,000 clones, with 85% to 90% observed a single time. Repertoires were sampled repeatedly during chemoradiotherapy. The sample here was blood, taken from a patient who underwent chemoradiotherapy. The V call is TRBV4-2, the J call TRBJ2-5, with 10 bases aligning to TRBD2. The sequence was obtained from a human donor with HPV-associated anogenital cancer. The CDR3 DNA reads as TGTGCCAGCAGCCTCAGACTAGCGGGTTCCCAAGAGACCCAGTACTTC. This encodes CASSLRLAGSQETQYF.